The next 5 T cell receptor beta chains were all read from a single sample in a study of blood T cell repertoires in COVID-19 (dated by TCRdb to between 2020 and 2021). The library was prepared using the immunoSEQ multiplex PCR assay. Drawn from immuneACCESS, this table holds only the in-frame rearrangements with V and J called that TCRdb kept. Clones are partly lost; checked studies trace under half to an unresolved V gene and leave the rest unexplained. For this sample the table gives 250,000 to 350,000 clones, of which 70% to 90% were detected only once. Approximately 4.1% of the sample is held by the ten biggest clonotypes. The sample comprised peripheral blood. The receptor set was obtained from a woman aged 45-65 years with active or convalescent COVID-19.

The chain recombines TRBV5-1 with TRBJ2-2; tentative D call: TRBD1 (6 bases). V lost 3 bases and J lost 6, with 12 bases in between. Germline loops: CDR1 SGHRS, CDR2 YFSETQ. This CDR3 region has 14 residues. The CDR3 nucleotides are TGCGCCAGCAGCTCCGTTCAGGGGCCCGGGGAGCTGTTTTTT. Protein product: CASSSVQGPGELFF.

The chain is built from TRBV29-1 and TRBJ1-2; 7 nucleotides line up with TRBD1. Germline CDR1 and CDR2: SQVTM and ANQGSEA. The trim removed 4 bases at V and 2 bases at J, leaving 7 bases unmatched. CDR3 size: 14 residues. CDR3 sequence: CSVVGGGINYGYTF. For the CDR3, the DNA is TGCAGCGTTGTTGGAGGGGGCATCAACTATGGCTACACCTTC.

The rearrangement links TRBV7-2 to TRBJ2-7; a weak D match, TRBD1 (7 bases). The CDR3 length is 14 residues. V dropped 5 bases and J dropped 6 bases, with 17 bases sitting between them. The germline V gene encodes CDR1 SGHTA and CDR2 FQGNSA. The CDR3 loop is CASSPARDSREQYF. The CDR3 DNA is TGTGCCAGCAGCCCCGCGCGGGACAGTCGCGAGCAGTACTTC.

The chain carries TRBV28 and TRBJ1-5, with TRBD1 matching 7 bases. The CDR3 runs 13 residues. The germline gives CDR1 MDHEN, CDR2 SYDVKM. After removal of 4 bases from V and 7 bases from J, the junction contained 4 bases not matched to a gene. The CDR3 region has the DNA TGTGCCAGCAGTTGGGACAGTGAGCAGCCCCAGCATTTT. This gives the protein CASSWDSEQPQHF.

A few counts support this clone. V and J are TRBV4-2 and TRBJ2-3; possibly TRBD2 for D (6 bases). The ends were cut back, 1 base at V and 6 bases at J, with 14 bases in the middle. The germline V gene encodes CDR1 LGHNA and CDR2 YNFKEQ. CDR3 length equals 15 residues. The CDR3: CASSQVSGAVDTQYF. For the CDR3, the DNA is TGTGCCAGCAGCCAAGTTTCGGGAGCGGTTGATACGCAGTATTTT.